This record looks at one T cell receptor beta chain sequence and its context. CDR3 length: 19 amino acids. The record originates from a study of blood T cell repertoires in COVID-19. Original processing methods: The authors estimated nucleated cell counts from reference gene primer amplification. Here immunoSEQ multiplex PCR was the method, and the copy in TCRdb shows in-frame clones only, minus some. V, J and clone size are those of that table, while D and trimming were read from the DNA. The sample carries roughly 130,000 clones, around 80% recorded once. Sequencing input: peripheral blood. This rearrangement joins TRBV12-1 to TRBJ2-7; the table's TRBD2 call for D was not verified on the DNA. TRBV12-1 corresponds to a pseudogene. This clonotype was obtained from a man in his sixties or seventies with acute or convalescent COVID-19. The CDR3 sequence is CASSSRTTAGGPGVYEQYF. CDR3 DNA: TGTGCCAGCAGCTCCCGTACCACCGCGGGGGGCCCGGGGGTCTACGAGCAGTACTTC.